Presented here are 3 T cell receptor beta chains from one specimen sequenced in a study of blood T cell repertoires in COVID-19. Some clones are missing from TCRdb's copy, which holds only in-frame ones; the method was immunoSEQ multiplex PCR. Here the sample spans about 130,000 clones, around 83% being singletons. Sequencing input: peripheral blood. These receptors were obtained from a man between 40 and 49 years old with active or convalescent COVID-19.

This chain uses TRBV7-2 with TRBJ2-7; D is undetermined. The V gene's germline CDR1 is SGHTA and CDR2 FQGNSA. The CDR3 covers 13 residues. The V and J ends lost 2 bases and 4 bases respectively, with 9 bases between them. CDR3 coding DNA: TGTGCCAGCAGCTTATCGTCCGGGTACGAGCAGTACTTC. Its translation is CASSLSSGYEQYF.

V gene TRBV11-2 combines with J gene TRBJ1-6; no clear D gene. Germline-derived CDR1 and CDR2 are SGHAT and FQNNGV. V was clipped by 4 bases and J by 5 bases, with 18 bases between them. CDR3 length equals 17 residues. In DNA, the CDR3 is TGTGCCAGCAGCTCTCCCCTAGGGAGGTCAAATAATTCACCCCTCCACTTT. Residues: CASSSPLGRSNNSPLHF.

The rearrangement links TRBV6-5 to TRBJ1-4; no definite D call. Trimming removed 0 bases from V and 4 bases from J, with 6 bases in between. CDR3 length: 14 amino acids. In germline, CDR1 is MNHEY, CDR2 SVGAGI. CDR3 sequence reads: CASSYSASNEKLFF. In nucleotides, the CDR3 is TGTGCCAGCAGTTACTCAGCTAGTAATGAAAAACTGTTTTTT.